A single sample gave rise to the 13 T cell receptor beta chains below, sequenced in a study of a mutant IDH1 vaccine in newly diagnosed glioma. Which antigens these TCRs recognize remains unknown. This table comes from immunoSEQ multiplex PCR, and its TCRdb copy is limited to in-frame clones, with some not included. The sample contains 40,000 to 60,000 clones, around 80% of which appear only once. As to time point: week 5, during vaccination. Each dose of the vaccine consisted of 300 ug of mutant IDH1 20-mer peptide, with topical imiquimod. Specimen: PBMCs, collected from a glioma patient whose treatment included an IDH1 peptide vaccine. The receptors shown here come from a woman aged 40 to 50 with glioma.

This sequence joins TRBV2 and TRBJ2-1, with 9 bases that match TRBD2. J lost 6 bases, V lost 0 bases, and 6 bases had no gene match. The CDR3 totals 16 residues. Germline V CDR1 and CDR2: SNHLY, FYNNEI. In DNA form, the CDR3 reads TGTGCCAGCAGTGAAGCCCCGCGGGGGGGCGTCAATGAGCAGTTCTTC. Translation gives CASSEAPRGGVNEQFF.

V gene TRBV5-1 combines with J gene TRBJ2-2; D unresolved. V was pared by 2 bases and J by 0 bases, with 5 bases between. The CDR3 covers 14 residues. Germline V lookup: CDR1 SGHRS, CDR2 YFSETQ. Written as DNA, the CDR3 is TGCGCCAGCAGCTTACAGACGAACACCGGGGAGCTGTTTTTT. This sequence encodes CASSLQTNTGELFF. The full variable domain, its missing parts supplied by reference TRBV5-1 and TRBJ2-2, is KAGVTQTPRYLIKTRGQQVTLSCSPISGHRSVSWYQQTPGQGLQFLFEYFSETQRNKGNFPGRFSGRQFSNSRSEMNVSTLELGDSALYLCASSLQTNTGELFFGEGSRLTVL.

The chain couples TRBV25-1 to TRBJ2-1; 10 nucleotides match TRBD2. Per the germline V gene, CDR1 is MGHDK and CDR2 is SYGVNS. V lost 0 bases to trimming and J lost 9 bases; unmatched junction nucleotides: 5. This CDR3 is built from 15 residues. CDR3 protein: CASSEYSGGAGEQFF. The CDR3, as DNA: TGTGCCAGCAGTGAATACAGCGGGGGGGCGGGTGAGCAGTTCTTC.

This clone was counted only a few times. The V gene is TRBV6-1, the J gene TRBJ1-6; 7 bases line up with TRBD1. Looked up from germline, CDR1 is MNHNS and CDR2 is SASEGT. Trimming took 4 bases from V and 6 from J; bases not matched to a gene: 6. The CDR3 has 15 residues. This chain's CDR3 is CASSGPTGFNSPLHF. CDR3 nucleotide sequence: TGTGCCAGCAGTGGGCCGACAGGGTTTAATTCACCCCTCCACTTT.

The DNA of the CDR3 is TGTGCCAGCAGCTTATCAGCTCATGGCTACACCTTC. This codes for CASSLSAHGYTF. V gene TRBV5-6 combines with J gene TRBJ1-2; D remains ambiguous. V lost 2 bases and J 6 bases, leaving 8 bases between the germline ends. This CDR3 has 12 residues. Germline CDR1 SGHDT, CDR2 YYEEEE.

The chain uses TRBV11-2 and TRBJ2-2; D remains unclear. Trimming removed 1 base at V and 7 bases at J, with 7 bases between. There are 13 residues in the CDR3. Germline V gives CDR1 SGHAT, CDR2 FQNNGV. CDR3 coding DNA: TGTGCCAGCAGCTTAGTTCGGCTCGGGGAGCTGTTTTTT. Protein sequence: CASSLVRLGELFF.

The chain joins TRBV6-1 to TRBJ2-3; possible D gene TRBD2, 6 bases. Deletions cut 0 bases from V and 6 bases from J, with 16 bases between. The CDR3 spans 16 residues. Germline V gives CDR1 MNHNS, CDR2 SASEGT. The CDR3 sequence: CASSEAPGVGGDTQYF. The CDR3 DNA follows: TGTGCCAGCAGTGAAGCGCCGGGGGTAGGAGGGGATACGCAGTATTTT.

This chain uses TRBV30 with TRBJ1-6, with D tentatively TRBD1 (6 bases). Per germline, CDR1 GTSNPN and CDR2 SVGIG (reference sequence). CDR3 length: 14 amino acids. V lost 0 bases, J lost 9 bases, and 12 bases lay in between. The CDR3 DNA follows: TGTGCCTGGAGTGTACTCGGACAGCTTTCACCCCTCCACTTT. The encoded protein is CAWSVLGQLSPLHF.

The J gene is TRBJ2-1, the V gene TRBV5-6, with a weak D call TRBD2 (6 bases). CDR1 and CDR2 (germline): SGHDT, YYEEEE. The CDR3 is made up of 15 amino acids. Trimming took off 1 base at V and 9 bases at J, with 17 bases between the two ends. The CDR3: CASSLPSSAGPEQFF. As DNA, the CDR3 is TGTGCCAGCAGCTTGCCCTCCAGTGCGGGGCCTGAGCAGTTCTTC. Full variable domain (missing parts from reference TRBV5-6 and TRBJ2-1): DAGVTQSPTHLIKTRGQQVTLRCSPKSGHDTVSWYQQALGQGPQFIFQYYEEEERQRGNFPDRFSGHQFPNYSSELNVNALLLGDSALYLCASSLPSSAGPEQFFGPGTRLTVL.

This clone was counted a few times. For the CDR3, the DNA is TGTGCCAGCAGCCCGGACAGGGGAGGCACTGAAGCTTTCTTT. This translates into CASSPDRGGTEAFF. The genes are TRBV11-2 and TRBJ1-1; TRBD1 aligns across 9 bases. The ends lost 5 bases at V and 4 bases at J; junction bases unmatched: 5. Germline V gene lookup returns CDR1 SGHAT and CDR2 FQNNGV. The CDR3 spans 14 residues.

V is TRBV18 and J is TRBJ2-1, with TRBD2 identical over 8 bases. The CDR3 spans 16 residues. V trimming: 4 bases; J trimming: 5 bases; junction bases outside the gene matches: 10. Germline CDR1 KGHSH, CDR2 LQKENI. CDR3 sequence reads: CASSHLSGAADNEQFF. The CDR3 DNA sequence: TGTGCCAGCTCACACCTTAGCGGGGCCGCCGACAATGAGCAGTTCTTC.

CDR3 nucleotides: TGTGCCAGCAGTGAAGGTGGGGGCGCAAGTTACGAGCAGTACTTC. It yields the protein CASSEGGGASYEQYF. The chain links TRBV2 to TRBJ2-7; D is perhaps TRBD1 (6 bases). This CDR3 comprises 15 residues. V was clipped by 1 base and J by 4 bases, with 14 bases between them. The V gene's germline CDR1 is SNHLY and CDR2 FYNNEI.

A note on this clone: Other DNA sequences in this specimen translate into the identical CDR3. The chain combines TRBV27 with TRBJ1-2; unclear D gene. CDR1 is MNHEY, CDR2 SMNVEV, per germline (reference sequence). This CDR3 is built from 13 residues. With 0 bases removed from V and 4 bases from J, the gap between germline ends came to 6 bases. CDR3 DNA: TGTGCCAGCAGTTTATCAGGCAGCTATGGCTACACCTTC. Its translation is CASSLSGSYGYTF.